This record concerns one T cell receptor beta chain sequence. The data belong to a study of cytomegalovirus exposure and HLA in healthy donors. The ends lost 5 bases at V and 6 bases at J; junction bases unmatched: 7. Germline V gene data show CDR1 as MNHEY and CDR2 as SVGAGI. The CDR3 extends over 15 amino acids. Both 60 Vbeta primers and 13 Jbeta primers went into the PCR. Data came from immunoSEQ multiplex PCR; TCRdb stores just in-frame clones and leaves some out. The sample lists about 210,000 clones; approximately 80% were seen once. The chain has TRBV6-5 and TRBJ2-1; 10 bases fit TRBD1. The clonotype originates from a man aged 40-49 years in good health and CMV-seropositive. The sample comprised PBMCs. In DNA, the CDR3 is TGTGCCAGCAGTGCTACCCGGACAGGGGGCAATGAGCAGTTCTTC. Amino acids: CASSATRTGGNEQFF.